This T cell receptor (beta chain) was recorded in a study of blood T cell repertoires in COVID-19 (dated by TCRdb to the early 2020s). Notes on the research overall: Samples covering the acute and convalescent phases of COVID-19 were provided by collaborators in the United States, Italy and Spain. Samples came from the ongoing ImmuneRACE study (first 160 participants) plus 1,254 subjects from 6 global collaborators. The material from the prospective study consisted of cDNA or gDNA derived from T cells, B-cell-depleted T cells, or PBMCs. Deeply sampled blood TCRbeta repertoires from subjects exposed to, actively infected with, or recovered from COVID-19 were included in the dataset. Sample metadata almost always included a de-identified subject ID, COVID-19 status, age in years and sex. Where available, HLA class I and class II types were taken from metadata supplied by the sample provider and were not determined by assay-based typing. A freely available public database, intended as a resource for researchers studying the immune response to SARS-CoV-2, is where the repertoires were released.

TCRbeta CDR3 regions were amplified from genomic DNA by means of the immunoSEQ Assay, a bias-controlled multiplex PCR. As for the authors' bioinformatics: Within the assay, amplification of reference gene primers was used to estimate how many nucleated cells each sample contained. To quantify the absolute abundance of each unique TCRbeta CDR3 rearrangement, sequence reads were collapsed and filtered. For each sample, productive Simpson clonality was calculated as the square root of Simpson's diversity index over productive rearrangements. TCRdb holds this immuneACCESS table with in-frame rearrangements only. Some clones are missing; in checked studies, unresolved V genes explain under half, and the rest has no known cause. V, J and clone size were drawn from that table, and D and trimming were deduced from the DNA. The table for this sample lists around 200,000 clones; 70% to 90% of them were counted only once. Clones ranked in the top ten supply roughly 2.5% of the sample.

Collaborating institutions collected whole blood in K2EDTA tubes following their own protocols. For TCRbeta analysis, collaborators shipped samples in one of three forms: frozen whole blood, isolated PBMCs, or DNA extracted from either of those sample types. What the study reported, not specific to this receptor: How much clinical and demographic metadata was included differed by source and by participant, and the metadata was provided uncurated.

On this clone itself: Its antigen is unknown. No much larger clonotype is one base removed from it; base qualities were not supplied.

The CDR3 runs 14 residues from the cysteine to the phenylalanine. The CDR3 DNA has 42 bases and is translated from base 1. Germline trimming: 5 bases from V, 3 bases from J; junction bases outside gene matches: 6. According to the germline V gene, CDR1 reads SGHTA and CDR2 reads FQGTGA. This receptor was taken from a middle-aged man with active or convalescent COVID-19. The V gene is TRBV7-3 and the J gene is TRBJ2-7, and 8 junctional nucleotides match TRBD1. Sequenced input: peripheral blood. The CDR3 region reads CASSLPGTGYEQYF. The base sequence is TGTGCCAGCAGCCTCCCCGGGACAGGCTACGAGCAGTACTTC. Full variable domain (CDR3 extended with the reference TRBV7-3 and TRBJ2-7 proteins): GAGVSQTPSNKVTEKGKYVELRCDPISGHTALYWYRQSLGQGPEFLIYFQGTGAADDSGLPNDRFFAVRPEGSVSTLKIQRTERGDSAVYLCASSLPGTGYEQYFGPGTRLTVT.